The present T cell receptor (beta chain) was sequenced within a study of cytomegalovirus exposure and HLA in healthy donors. On this clone itself: No antigen is known for it.

Points from the study as a whole: A few of the chains that were CMV-associated were confirmed in vitro to be specific for CMV antigens. CMV serostatus was the only recorded immune exposure for donors. As a later analysis revealed, the rate of TCR association differed by HLA locus, with DRB1 most and HLA-C fewest.

The PCR had 60 Vbeta and 13 Jbeta primers. Clones were sequenced by immunoSEQ multiplex PCR, and TCRdb holds only the in-frame ones, with some missing. The sample consists of 150,000 to 200,000 clones, around four fifths of them appearing once. The J segment lost 4 bases and the V segment lost 5 bases, leaving 3 bases of the junction unmatched. The CDR3 runs to 14 residues. CDR1 is SGHTA and CDR2 is FQGNSA in the germline V gene. The rearrangement uses TRBV7-2 and TRBJ2-3; the match to TRBD2 covers 10 bases. The receptor was isolated from a man aged 18-30 years in good health and CMV-seropositive. What was sequenced was PBMCs. CDR3 nucleotides: TGTGCCAGCAGCCAGCTAGCGGGAGCAGATACGCAGTATTTT. This translates into CASSQLAGADTQYF.